This T cell receptor (beta chain) derives from a study of T cell responses to AZD1222 COVID-19 vaccine. General study results and limits: In all cases, repertoires were sampled only after the peak T cell response.

As for this clone: What it binds is not known.

The assay was immunoSEQ multiplex PCR, and TCRdb's table has in-frame clones only and misses some. The sample records about 120,000 clones, about 86% being singletons. The CDR3 has 13 residues. Per the germline V gene, CDR1 is GTSNPN and CDR2 is SVGIG (reference sequence). The germline V and J ends were trimmed by 4 bases and 5 bases, with 14 bases remaining between them. This TCR derives from an adult in good health. This specimen consisted of peripheral blood, obtained on day 0 of AZD1222 vaccination. This chain connects TRBV30 to TRBJ1-2, with D maybe TRBD1 (5 bases). CDR3 sequence: CAWTSGIGYGYTF. DNA for the CDR3: TGTGCCTGGACTTCAGGGATCGGATATGGCTACACCTTC. Full variable domain (missing parts from reference TRBV30 and TRBJ1-2): SQTIHQWPATLVQPVGSPLSLECTVEGTSNPNLYWYRQAAGRGLQLLFYSVGIGQISSEVPQNLSASRPQDRQFILSSKKLLLSDSGFYLCAWTSGIGYGYTFGSGTRLTVV.